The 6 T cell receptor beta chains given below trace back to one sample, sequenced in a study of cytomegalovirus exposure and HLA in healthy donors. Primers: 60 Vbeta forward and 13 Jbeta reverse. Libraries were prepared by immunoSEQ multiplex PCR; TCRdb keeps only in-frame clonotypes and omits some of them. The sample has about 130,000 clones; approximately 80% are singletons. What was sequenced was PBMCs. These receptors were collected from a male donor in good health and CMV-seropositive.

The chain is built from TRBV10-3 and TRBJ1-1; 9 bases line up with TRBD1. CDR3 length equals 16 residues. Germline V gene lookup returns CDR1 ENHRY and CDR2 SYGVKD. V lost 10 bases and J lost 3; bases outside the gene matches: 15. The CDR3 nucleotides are TGTGCCACCAGACACGGGACAGGGTTGGGGGACACTGAAGCTTTCTTT. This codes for CATRHGTGLGDTEAFF.

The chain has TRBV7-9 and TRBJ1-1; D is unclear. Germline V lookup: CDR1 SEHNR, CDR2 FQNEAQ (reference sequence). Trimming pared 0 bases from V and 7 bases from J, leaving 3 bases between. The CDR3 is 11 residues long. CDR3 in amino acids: CASSLAGEAFF. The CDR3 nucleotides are TGTGCCAGCAGCTTAGCCGGTGAAGCTTTCTTT.

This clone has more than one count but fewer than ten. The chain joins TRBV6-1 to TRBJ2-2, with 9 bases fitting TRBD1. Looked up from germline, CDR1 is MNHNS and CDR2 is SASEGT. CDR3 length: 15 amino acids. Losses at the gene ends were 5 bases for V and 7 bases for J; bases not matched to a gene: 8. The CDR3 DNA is TGTGCCAGCAGTACCACAGGGGGCAGGGGCGGGGAGCTGTTTTTT. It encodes CASSTTGGRGGELFF.

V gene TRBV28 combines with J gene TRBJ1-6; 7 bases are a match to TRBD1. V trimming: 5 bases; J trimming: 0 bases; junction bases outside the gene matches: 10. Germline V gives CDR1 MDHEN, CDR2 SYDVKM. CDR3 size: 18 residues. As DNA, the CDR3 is TGTGCCAGCAGTCCCCGAACAGGGGCCCTCTCCTATAATTCACCCCTCCACTTT. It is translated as CASSPRTGALSYNSPLHF.

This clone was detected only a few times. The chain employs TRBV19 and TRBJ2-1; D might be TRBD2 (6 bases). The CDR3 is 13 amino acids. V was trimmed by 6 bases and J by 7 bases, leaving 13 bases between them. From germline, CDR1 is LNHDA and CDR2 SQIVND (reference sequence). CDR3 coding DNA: TGTGCCAGTAGCCCCCACGGAGGGAATGAGCAGTTCTTC. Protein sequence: CASSPHGGNEQFF.

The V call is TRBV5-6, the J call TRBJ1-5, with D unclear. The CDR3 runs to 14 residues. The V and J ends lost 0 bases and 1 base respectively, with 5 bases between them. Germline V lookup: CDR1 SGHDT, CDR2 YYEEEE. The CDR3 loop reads CASSLALSNQPQHF. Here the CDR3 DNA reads TGTGCCAGCAGCTTGGCCCTGAGCAATCAGCCCCAGCATTTT.